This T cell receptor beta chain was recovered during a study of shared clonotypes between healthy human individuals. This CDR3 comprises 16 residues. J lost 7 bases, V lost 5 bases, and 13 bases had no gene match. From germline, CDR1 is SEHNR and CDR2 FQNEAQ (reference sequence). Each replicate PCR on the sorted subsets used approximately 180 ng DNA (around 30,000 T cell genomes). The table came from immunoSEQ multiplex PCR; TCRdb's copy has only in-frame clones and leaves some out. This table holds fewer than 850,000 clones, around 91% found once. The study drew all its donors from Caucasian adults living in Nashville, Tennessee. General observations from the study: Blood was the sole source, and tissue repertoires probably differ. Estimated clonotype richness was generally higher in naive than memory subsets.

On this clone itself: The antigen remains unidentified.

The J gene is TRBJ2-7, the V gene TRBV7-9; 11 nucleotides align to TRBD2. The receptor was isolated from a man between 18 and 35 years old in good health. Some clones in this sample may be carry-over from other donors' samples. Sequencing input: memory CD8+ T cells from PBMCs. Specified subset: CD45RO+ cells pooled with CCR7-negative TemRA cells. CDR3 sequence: CASSPLLAGVRREQYF. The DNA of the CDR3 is TGTGCCAGCAGCCCTTTACTAGCGGGAGTGCGTAGGGAGCAGTACTTC.